The 14 T cell receptor beta chains below were found in one sample sequenced in a study of cytomegalovirus exposure and HLA in healthy donors. Measured with immunoSEQ multiplex PCR; TCRdb has only the in-frame clones, and not every one. Among 220,000 or so clones listed, over 65% were seen once. Material: PBMCs. The receptors here all came from a young woman in good health and CMV-seronegative.

The V gene is TRBV5-4, the J gene TRBJ1-1; 10 bases are shared with TRBD1. Trimming at V came to 4 bases and at J to 0 bases, leaving 6 bases not matched to a gene. Germline loops: CDR1 SGHNT, CDR2 YYREEE (reference sequence). The CDR3 has 16 residues. The CDR3 bases are TGTGCCAGCAGCCCAAGGACAGGGGGGTTGAACACTGAAGCTTTCTTT. The encoded protein is CASSPRTGGLNTEAFF. Together with reference TRBV5-4 and TRBJ1-1, the CDR3 gives the full variable domain: ETGVTQSPTHLIKTRGQQVTLRCSSQSGHNTVSWYQQALGQGPQFIFQYYREEENGRGNFPPRFSGLQFPNYSSELNVNALELDDSALYLCASSPRTGGLNTEAFFGQGTRLTVV.

The J gene is TRBJ1-2, the V gene TRBV6-5; D not certain. Germline CDR1 MNHEY, CDR2 SVGAGI. The V and J ends lost 6 bases and 5 bases respectively, with 19 bases between them. The CDR3 spans 15 residues. The CDR3 reads CASSPSSTVVYGYTF. The DNA of the CDR3 is TGTGCCAGCAGCCCCTCATCGACCGTGGTTTATGGCTACACCTTC.

The J gene is TRBJ1-4, the V gene TRBV19; no reliable D call. The germline gives CDR1 LNHDA, CDR2 SQIVND (reference sequence). CDR3 length: 16 amino acids. V lost 7 bases to trimming and J lost 8 bases, with 23 bases between them. The CDR3 DNA follows: TGTGCCAGTACCCCGGGGAGGCAGGCCCGCGAGGAAAAACTGTTTTTT. Translated, it gives CASTPGRQAREEKLFF. Based on the CDR3 plus reference TRBV19 and TRBJ1-4, the full variable domain is DGGITQSPKYLFRKEGQNVTLSCEQNLNHDAMYWYRQDPGQGLRLIYYSQIVNDFQKGDIAEGYSVSREKKESFPLTVTSAQKNPTAFYLCASTPGRQAREEKLFFGSGTQLSVL.

J is TRBJ2-7 and V is TRBV4-1, with 8 positions matching TRBD2. V gave up 2 bases and J gave up 6 bases; unmatched junction bases: 6. The CDR3 extends over 14 amino acids. The germline V gene encodes CDR1 MGHRA and CDR2 YSYEKL. The CDR3 here is CASSQPGLGGEQYF. CDR3 nucleotides: TGCGCCAGCAGCCAACCGGGACTAGGAGGCGAGCAGTACTTC.

The rearrangement joins TRBV5-1 to TRBJ2-7; D is tentatively TRBD1 or TRBD2 (5 bases each). This CDR3 region has 16 residues. Looked up from germline, CDR1 is SGHRS and CDR2 is YFSETQ. V lost 0 bases and J 1 base, leaving 14 bases between the germline ends. The CDR3 region is CASSLGYGTPSYEQYF. The CDR3 DNA reads TGCGCCAGCAGCTTGGGGTACGGGACGCCTTCCTACGAGCAGTACTTC.

In its sample, this clone was seen once. V gene TRBV9 combines with J gene TRBJ1-3; possibly TRBD1 for D (6 bases). Germline V lookup: CDR1 SGDLS, CDR2 YYNGEE. V shed 4 bases and J shed 2 bases, with 16 bases lying between them. The length of the CDR3 is 16 residues. The CDR3 DNA reads as TGTGCCAGCAGCCCCCGGCGGGGGGCTACTGGAAACACCATATATTTT. The encoded protein is CASSPRRGATGNTIYF.

CDR3 protein: CASSSPRRNYGYTF. The CDR3, as DNA: TGTGCCAGCAGTTCCCCGCGGAGGAACTATGGCTACACCTTC. The V call is TRBV6-5, the J call TRBJ1-2, with D uncertain. Germline V gene data show CDR1 as MNHEY and CDR2 as SVGAGI. The CDR3 consists of 14 residues. The V and J ends lost 4 bases and 2 bases respectively, with 11 bases between them.

J is TRBJ1-1 and V is TRBV29-1, with D unresolved. This CDR3 is 12 amino acids long. In germline, CDR1 is SQVTM, CDR2 ANQGSEA. V was trimmed by 7 bases and J by 3 bases, leaving 12 bases between them. CDR3 sequence: CSGGMVDTEAFF. DNA of the CDR3: TGCAGCGGTGGGATGGTGGACACTGAAGCTTTCTTT.

The chain is built from TRBV9 and TRBJ2-3; TRBD2 matches at 10 bases. Germline V gene sequence: CDR1 SGDLS, CDR2 YYNGEE. V lost 2 bases and J lost 2; bases outside the gene matches: 2. The CDR3 is made up of 15 amino acids. The CDR3 nucleotides are TGTGCCAGCAGCGTTAGCGGGGGGCCCACAGATACGCAGTATTTT. Encoded protein: CASSVSGGPTDTQYF.

This chain joins TRBV6-6 and TRBJ2-1; 8 bases match TRBD2. The CDR3 has 16 residues. Germline trimming cut 4 bases from V and 0 bases from J; bases unmatched to any gene: 5. The V gene's germline CDR1 is MNHNY and CDR2 SVGAGI (reference sequence). The CDR3 region has the DNA TGTGCCAGCAGTTGGACTAGCTCTAGCTCCTACAATGAGCAGTTCTTC. It encodes CASSWTSSSSYNEQFF.

The genes are TRBV7-8 and TRBJ2-7; D call uncertain. Germline V gene sequence: CDR1 SGHVS, CDR2 FQNEAQ. There are 11 residues in the CDR3. Trimming left V 5 bases short and J 0 bases short, with 2 bases between. Here the CDR3 reads CASSASYEQYF. CDR3 sequence (DNA): TGTGCCAGCAGCGCCTCCTACGAGCAGTACTTC.

J is TRBJ1-1 and V is TRBV9, with a possible D match to TRBD1 (6 bases). Germline CDR1 and CDR2: SGDLS and YYNGEE. Trimming removed 3 bases from V and 5 bases from J, with 11 bases in between. The CDR3 consists of 13 residues. In DNA, the CDR3 is TGTGCCAGCAGCGCGGCAGGGGAAACTGAAGCTTTCTTT. Its protein product is CASSAAGETEAFF.

The sample holds a few counts of this clone. The V call is TRBV19, the J call TRBJ2-2; 8 positions agree with TRBD2. In germline, CDR1 is LNHDA, CDR2 SQIVND (reference sequence). CDR3 size: 15 residues. J was trimmed by 1 base and V by 7 bases; bases with no gene match: 5. CDR3 region: CASKGGRMNTGELFF. CDR3 bases: TGTGCCAGTAAGGGCGGGAGGATGAACACCGGGGAGCTGTTTTTT.

The chain carries TRBV5-1 and TRBJ2-2; D uncertain. Germline loops: CDR1 SGHRS, CDR2 YFSETQ. The CDR3 covers 12 residues. V was pared by 4 bases and J by 1 base, with 2 bases between. CDR3 sequence reads: CASSRNTGELFF. CDR3 DNA sequence: TGCGCCAGCAGCCGGAACACCGGGGAGCTGTTTTTT.